These 15 T cell receptor beta chains originate from one sample sequenced in a study of blood T cells in healthy people across ages (dated by TCRdb to the mid-2010s). The library was generated by 5' RACE. A second roughly 7 to 12 cycle PCR used a sample-barcoded 5' primer and a J-beta primer mix. Using fastp at Q25 and MiXCR, TCRdb reprocessed the public reads and kept productive beta chains. Each record represents a unique CDR3 protein, reported with the most common genes and DNA among its rows. The sample has around 1,800,000 distinct CDR3 sequences on record, around 42% of them singletons. Of the sample, under 30% is held by the ten largest clones. Sequencing was done on a sample of blood. Source of these receptors: a human donor in good health.

This chain connects TRBV4-1 to TRBJ2-5, with 7 bases identical to TRBD1. Unmatched junction bases numbered 10, after V lost 4 bases and J lost 11 bases. This CDR3 has 13 amino acids. The germline gives CDR1 MGHRA, CDR2 YSYEKL. This CDR3 reads CASSPNRGKEQYF. The CDR3 DNA follows: TGCGCCAGCAGCCCCAACAGGGGAAAAGAGCAGTACTTC.

A note on this clonotype: The junction and the germline gene differ at one end; a read error may be behind it. The chain couples TRBV4-3 to TRBJ2-3; possible D gene TRBD2, 6 bases. CDR1 and CDR2 (germline): LGHNA, YSLEER. CDR3 length equals 19 residues. The CDR3 protein is CASSQEVVASGLSTDTRYF. The CDR3 DNA reads TGCGCCAGCAGCCAAGAAGTAGTGGCGAGCGGGCTCAGCACAGATACGCGGTATTTT.

This clonotype was counted between two and nine times. The chain employs TRBV6-5 and TRBJ2-2; the D is unclear. V was shortened by 0 bases and J by 6 bases, with 8 bases between the two germline ends. Germline CDR1 reads MNHEY; CDR2 reads SVGAGI. The CDR3 extends over 14 amino acids. The CDR3 DNA reads as TGTGCCAGCAGTTACTCCGGGTTACCCGGGGAGCTGTTTTTT. The encoded protein is CASSYSGLPGELFF.

The sample holds a few counts of this clonotype. The chain employs TRBV20-1 and TRBJ2-3; tentatively, D is TRBD2 (5 bases). V lost 6 bases, J lost 2 bases, and 15 bases lay in between. Per the germline V gene, CDR1 is DFQATT and CDR2 is SNEGSKA (reference sequence). CDR3 length: 14 amino acids. Here the CDR3 reads CSAEGDWNTDTQYF. In nucleotides, the CDR3 is TGCAGTGCCGAGGGTGACTGGAACACAGATACGCAGTATTTT.

The V call is TRBV20-1, the J call TRBJ2-7, with D perhaps TRBD1 (6 bases). The CDR3 is made up of 14 amino acids. Per germline, CDR1 DFQATT and CDR2 SNEGSKA (reference sequence). The V gene lost 0 bases and the J gene lost 5 bases, with 14 bases spanning the gap. CDR3 sequence (DNA): TGCAGTGCTAGAGATCAGGGGTGGTCGGACGAGCAGTACTTC. This sequence encodes CSARDQGWSDEQYF.

This chain links TRBV6-5 with TRBJ2-5, with D tentatively TRBD2 (5 bases). Germline V CDR1 and CDR2: MNHEY, SVGAGI. CDR3 length: 15 residues. V lost 6 bases to trimming and J lost 2 bases, with 16 bases between them. CDR3 DNA: TGTGCCAGCAGCCGCGGAGTCCGAGGGCAAGAGACCCAGTACTTC. Protein sequence: CASSRGVRGQETQYF.

This chain links TRBV4-2 with TRBJ2-4; D perhaps matches TRBD1 (5 bases). With the DNA end fitting TRBJ2-7 better, the J assignment may be wrong. CDR1 and CDR2 (germline): LGHNA, YNFKEQ. The CDR3 extends over 15 amino acids. The CDR3 protein is CASSQVAGPEDEQYF. DNA for the CDR3: TGTGCCAGCAGCCAAGTCGCAGGGCCCGAGGACGAGCAGTACTTC.

This clonotype was seen a few times. This chain joins TRBV4-3 and TRBJ1-2; D perhaps matches TRBD1 (5 bases). The germline V and J ends were trimmed by 0 bases and 4 bases, with 9 bases remaining between them. Germline V CDR1 and CDR2: LGHNA, YSLEER. The length of the CDR3 is 14 residues. CDR3 coding DNA: TGCGCCAGCAGCCAAGATGAGGACACCTATGGCTACACCTTC. It codes for CASSQDEDTYGYTF.

This clonotype was detected a few times. The V call is TRBV14, the J call TRBJ2-4; 9 nucleotides align to TRBD1. Looked up from germline, CDR1 is SGHDN and CDR2 is FVKESK. The trim removed 2 bases at V and 0 bases at J, leaving 11 bases unmatched. There are 19 residues in the CDR3. CDR3 loop: CASSQIRDRELLAKNIQYF. CDR3 in DNA: TGTGCCAGCAGCCAAATCCGGGACAGGGAATTGTTAGCCAAAAACATTCAGTACTTC.

For this clonotype: At one of its ends the junction is not consistent with the germline gene, which may arise from a read error. The chain recombines TRBV5-6 with TRBJ2-3; 10 positions match TRBD2. Germline lookup yields CDR1 SGHDT and CDR2 YYEEEE. The CDR3 totals 18 residues. The CDR3 nucleotides read TGTGCCTGCAGCTTCCCCGGGACTAGCGAGTTTGTGGCAGATACGCAGTATTTT. Encoded protein: CACSFPGTSEFVADTQYF.

The chain uses TRBV20-1 and TRBJ1-5; D call uncertain. Trimming shortened V by 1 base and J by 0 bases, and 10 bases separated the two germline ends. Germline lookup yields CDR1 DFQATT and CDR2 SNEGSKA (reference sequence). CDR3 length equals 15 residues. CDR3 DNA: TGCAGTGCTAGAGTTGGCAGCTATAGCAATCAGCCCCAGCATTTT. Translated: CSARVGSYSNQPQHF.

This chain uses TRBV7-2 with TRBJ2-1; D is possibly TRBD1 or TRBD2 (6 bases each). The V end was cut by 1 base, the J end by 9 bases, with 10 bases between. Germline CDR1 is SGHTA and CDR2 is FQGNSA. The CDR3 consists of 13 residues. The CDR3 region has the DNA TGTGCCAGCAGCTTAGGGTGGGGGGCTGAGCAGTTCTTC. Residues: CASSLGWGAEQFF.

This clonotype was detected a few times. The chain recombines TRBV9 with TRBJ2-1; either TRBD1 or TRBD2 may fit D (6 bases each). The length of the CDR3 is 14 residues. The V end was cut by 0 bases, the J end by 7 bases, with 11 bases between. Germline V gene lookup returns CDR1 SGDLS and CDR2 YYNGEE. CDR3 amino acids: CASSVGRGRNEQFF. CDR3 bases: TGTGCCAGCAGCGTAGGGAGGGGGAGAAATGAGCAGTTCTTC. The whole variable domain, remainder taken from reference TRBV9 and TRBJ2-1, is DSGVTQTPKHLITATGQRVTLRCSPRSGDLSVYWYQQSLDQGLQFLIQYYNGEERAKGNILERFSAQQFPDLHSELNLSSLELGDSALYFCASSVGRGRNEQFFGPGTRLTVL.

The chain is built from TRBV15 and TRBJ2-7, with 9 bases aligning to TRBD1. With V trimmed by 3 bases and J by 2 bases, 2 bases remained unmatched. This CDR3 contains 14 residues. Germline lookup yields CDR1 LNHNV and CDR2 YYDKDF (reference sequence). The chain's CDR3 is CATSRGTGTYEQYF. The CDR3, as DNA: TGTGCCACCAGCAGGGGGACAGGGACCTACGAGCAGTACTTC. Using reference TRBV15 and TRBJ2-7 for the parts outside the CDR3, the full variable domain is DAMVIQNPRYQVTQFGKPVTLSCSQTLNHNVMYWYQQKSSQAPKLLFHYYDKDFNNEADTPDNFQSRRPNTSFCFLDIRSPGLGDTAMYLCATSRGTGTYEQYFGPGTRLTVT.

This clonotype was detected only a few times. The chain recombines TRBV20-1 with TRBJ2-7; the match to TRBD1 covers 10 bases. With V trimmed by 2 bases and J by 2 bases, 3 bases remained unmatched. There are 14 residues in the CDR3. The germline gives CDR1 DFQATT, CDR2 SNEGSKA (reference sequence). Written as DNA, the CDR3 is TGCAGTGCTAGATCGGGACAGGGGACCTACGAGCAGTACTTC. It encodes CSARSGQGTYEQYF.